The present TCR beta chain was sequenced within a study of monozygotic twins with inflammatory bowel disease (dated by TCRdb to about 2019). About the full investigation: The complete study included approximately 28 monozygotic twin pairs: 19 IBD-discordant Danish pairs and nine German pairs, of which four were IBD-concordant and five were IBD-discordant. Each individual had, on average, about 151 000 unique TCRalpha sequences and 181 000 unique TCRbeta sequences available for analysis. Disease-associated traits were sought mainly through comparisons between IBD patients and their genetically identical healthy co-twins within discordant pairs.

A roughly 2.5 ml peripheral blood sample was drawn into PAXgene tubes per donor and stored at -80°C. Without any T cell sorting, total RNA was extracted from whole blood using the PAXgene blood miRNA kit on an automated QIAcube. Deep TCRalpha and TCRbeta repertoire profiling with unique molecular barcoding was performed on peripheral blood of monozygotic twin pairs concordant or discordant for inflammatory bowel disease. For every twin pair, smoking habits were documented, and each individual was categorised as a current, former or never smoker. Broader findings and caveats from the paper: Compared with healthy twins, IBD patients shared fewer clonotypes with other individuals, and the difference was most pronounced in patients with signs of disease activity. Measured by the inverse Simpson index, TCRbeta repertoire diversity was lower in IBD patients than in their healthy co-twins. Concordant and discordant twins showed no difference in repertoire similarity, possibly because of limited statistical power. The results gave no support for a single strong signal or clonotype linked to IBD. Because patients were on differing immunosuppressive treatments, the repertoires may have picked up extra background noise and inter-individual variability. Distinction between different T cell subtypes could not be achieved in the analysis.

Comments on this clonotype: Its antigen remains undetermined.

Receptor libraries were prepared by 5' RACE. The input for every TCR library was 3,500 to 4,500 ng of total RNA. For each sample, cDNA synthesis was carried out in eight separate reactions using SMARTScribe reverse transcriptase. During cDNA synthesis, template switching was used to introduce unique molecular identifiers that contained a 6-nucleotide sample barcode. Two nested PCRs of about 15 and 9 cycles amplified the TCRalpha and TCRbeta cDNA, and bead purification followed each PCR. Before amplification, cDNA was treated with uracil DNA-glycosylase and purified using the QIAquick PCR purification kit. The second PCR added Illumina TruSeq-compatible adapters along with sample-specific barcodes. Library quality and concentration were checked on TapeStation and Qubit, and libraries were pooled at about 5 ng each. Sequencing of pooled libraries was carried out on an Illumina HiSeq2500 single-index Rapid Run using 2 x 100 bp reads and custom sequencing primers. The published analysis was carried out like this. PCR and sequencing errors were corrected by UMI-based consensus assembly using MiGEC version 1.2.6. MiXCR version 2.1.1 was used to carry out V(D)J alignment, clonotype assembly and CDR3 extraction. To normalise gene usage, clonotype sharing and MAIT/NKT TCR abundance, the top 1000, 10 000 and 20 000 clonotypes in each sample were analysed. After downsampling to 27 000 UMIs, diversity was calculated as the inverse Simpson index using the vegan R package. Paired Mann-Whitney U tests were applied to discordant twin pairs, with Benjamini-Hochberg correction for multiple testing. TCRdb reprocessed the reads and lists each CDR3 protein sequence as a single entry, with no DNA. The V and J calls follow TCRdb's processing rather than the paper's. The sample table on file contains hundreds of thousands of distinct CDR3 sequences. Of the sample, about 2.6% falls within the top ten clones.

This receptor was identified in a human donor with ulcerative colitis or Crohn's disease, or a healthy co-twin of an affected twin (not recorded which). Sequences were obtained from blood.

CDR3 protein: CASSYGPGPDPEAFF. The chain is made from TRBV6-5 and TRBJ1-1; as DNA is missing, the TRBD1 call by TCRdb cannot be tested. Its CDR3 holds 15 amino acids, cysteine through phenylalanine. DNA for this receptor is not on file. CDR1 and CDR2, looked up from the germline V gene, are MNHEY and SVGAGI.